The next 24 T cell receptor beta chains were all read from a single sample in a study of spatial heterogeneity in lung cancer (dated by TCRdb to about 2019). The study at large found these results: A correlation was observed between the number of expanded intratumoral alpha and beta TCRs and the tumor nonsynonymous mutation count.

For these TCRs, the target antigens are not known. The meaning of the sample's time point label: sample taken at primary tumor resection. The library relied on 5' RACE. The sequencer was a NextSeq 500. Clones were called with MiXCR by TCRdb after fastp trimmed the public reads at Q25, and only in-frame beta chains were retained. Identical CDR3 proteins give one entry, which carries the most common genes and DNA. The sample yields 5,700 or so distinct CDR3 sequences; roughly 3.9% were counted once. Clones ranked in the top ten supply 20% to 30% of the sample. Sequenced material: lung tumor tissue, taken at surgery. The receptors were gathered from a female donor with early-stage non-small cell lung cancer.

This clonotype was observed many times. A much larger clone lies one base from this, so it may be a read error. The gene calls are TRBV28 and TRBJ1-2, with 8 bases matching TRBD1. The CDR3 spans 16 residues. From germline, CDR1 is MDHEN and CDR2 SYDVKM. The CDR3 DNA is TGTGCCAGCAGTCCGCATGCTGACAGGGGTTTCTATGGCTACAACTTC. It specifies CASSPHADRGFYGYNF.

By its share, this clonotype is medium-sized (0.01 to 0.1%). The V call is TRBV10-3, the J call TRBJ2-1, with TRBD2 matching 11 bases. The V segment lost 6 bases and the J segment 4 bases; nucleotides outside the gene matches: 8. The CDR3 totals 16 residues. Per the germline V gene, CDR1 is ENHRY and CDR2 is SYGVKD. The CDR3 reads CAIRGTGTSGYNEQFF. The CDR3 coding sequence is TGTGCCATCAGGGGAACCGGGACTAGCGGATACAATGAGCAGTTCTTC.

By frequency in the sample, this clonotype is medium-sized. The V and J genes are TRBV11-2 and TRBJ2-1, with TRBD2 identical over 8 bases. CDR3 size: 16 residues. The germline V gene has CDR1 SGHAT and CDR2 FQNNGV. The V and J ends lost 5 bases and 7 bases, in that order; junction bases with no gene match: 13. For the CDR3, the DNA is TGTGCCAGCAGCAAAGTAAGCGGGAGTTGGTCGAATGAGCAGTTCTTC. Its protein product is CASSKVSGSWSNEQFF. Full variable domain (outside the CDR3, taken from reference TRBV11-2 and TRBJ2-1): EAGVAQSPRYKIIEKRQSVAFWCNPISGHATLYWYQQILGQGPKLLIQFQNNGVVDDSQLPKDRFSAERLKGVDSTLKIQPAKLEDSAVYLCASSKVSGSWSNEQFFGPGTRLTVL.

This clonotype was observed a single time. This could be a read error, since a much larger clone is one nucleotide away. The CDR3 end shows no conserved phenylalanine or tryptophan, and so a read error is likely. This chain links TRBV20-1 with TRBJ2-5; the D gene could be TRBD1 or TRBD2 (7 bases each). The germline CDR1 and CDR2 sequences are DFQATT and SNEGSKA (reference sequence). With 6 bases removed from V and 7 bases from J, the gap between germline ends came to 18 bases. This CDR3 has 13 amino acids. The CDR3 DNA is TGCAGTGCCCCAGGGGGAGGGCCGGGGACCCAGTACCTC. Protein product: CSAPGGGPGTQYL.

This clonotype ranks as medium-sized. The gene calls are TRBV7-9 and TRBJ1-2; D ambiguous. Germline V CDR1 and CDR2: SEHNR, FQNEAQ (reference sequence). This CDR3 is 14 amino acids long. Trimming cost V 1 base and J 4 bases, with 10 bases left between them. The CDR3 sequence: CASSLDRTAYGYTF. Here the CDR3 DNA reads TGTGCCAGCAGCTTAGATCGGACGGCCTATGGCTACACCTTC.

At least ten counts were recorded for this clonotype. Since a much larger clone is just one base distant, this may be a read error. This chain joins TRBV28 and TRBJ1-2; D is possibly TRBD1 (6 bases). The CDR3 has 15 residues. Germline V gives CDR1 MDHEN, CDR2 SYDVKM. V lost 8 bases, J lost 8 bases, and 24 bases lay in between. The CDR3, as DNA: TGTGCCAGCGCCTCGAATGAGGGGGTTCTCTGGGGCTACACCTTC. Translated: CASASNEGVLWGYTF.

V usage is TRBV20-1 and J usage is TRBJ2-5; TRBD1 or TRBD2 may be the D gene (5 bases each). The CDR3 runs to 14 residues. V shed 3 bases and J shed 7 bases, with 18 bases lying between them. Looked up from germline, CDR1 is DFQATT and CDR2 is SNEGSKA (reference sequence). CDR3: CSARWDPIMGTQYF. The CDR3 bases are TGCAGTGCTAGGTGGGACCCTATTATGGGGACCCAGTACTTC.

The genes are TRBV7-8 and TRBJ2-5; tentatively, D is TRBD1 or TRBD2 (5 bases each). Germline values: CDR1 SGHVS, CDR2 FQNEAQ. The ends were cut back, 1 base at V and 6 bases at J, with 15 bases in the middle. This CDR3 is 15 amino acids long. This chain's CDR3 is CASSLEGTGPKTQYF. CDR3 DNA: TGTGCCAGCAGCTTAGAAGGGACGGGGCCGAAGACCCAGTACTTC. Drawing the rest from reference TRBV7-8 and TRBJ2-5, the complete variable domain is GAGVSQSPRYKVAKRGQDVALRCDPISGHVSLFWYQQALGQGPEFLTYFQNEAQLDKSGLPSDRFFAERPEGSVSTLKIQRTQQEDSAVYLCASSLEGTGPKTQYFGPGTRLLVL.

By frequency in the sample, this clonotype is medium-sized. The chain's CDR3 is CASSLTRYQETQYF. DNA of the CDR3: TGTGCCAGCAGCTTAACTCGGTACCAAGAGACCCAGTACTTC. This sequence joins TRBV7-2 and TRBJ2-5, with no clear D. The germline V and J ends were trimmed by 2 bases and 0 bases, with 7 bases remaining between them. The length of the CDR3 is 14 residues. Germline lookup yields CDR1 SGHTA and CDR2 FQGNSA.

This clonotype came up many times. This chain links TRBV7-7 with TRBJ2-7; D might be TRBD1 (6 bases). Germline V CDR1 and CDR2: SSHAT, FNYEAQ (reference sequence). The CDR3 spans 13 residues. This CDR3 reads CATQESGAGEQYF. CDR3 nucleotide sequence: TGTGCAACCCAGGAGTCAGGGGCGGGTGAGCAGTACTTC.

By sample fraction, this clonotype is medium-sized. The chain links TRBV20-1 to TRBJ1-3, with D unresolved. There are 12 residues in the CDR3. Per the germline V gene, CDR1 is DFQATT and CDR2 is SNEGSKA (reference sequence). Trimming removed 0 bases from V and 6 bases from J, with 6 bases in between. CDR3: CSARDTENTIYF. CDR3 coding DNA: TGCAGTGCTAGAGACACTGAAAACACCATATATTTT.

This clonotype showed up many times. The chain combines TRBV3-1 with TRBJ1-1; D gene unclear. The V gene lost 0 bases and the J gene lost 4 bases, with 9 bases spanning the gap. Germline-derived CDR1 and CDR2 are LGHDT and YNNKEL (reference sequence). The CDR3 sequence is 14 residues long. The CDR3 protein is CASSQDGVGTEAFF. In DNA form, the CDR3 reads TGTGCCAGCAGCCAAGACGGGGTGGGCACTGAAGCTTTCTTT.

This clonotype was counted many times. The chain employs TRBV7-8 and TRBJ2-1; 9 bases line up with TRBD2. CDR3 length: 15 residues. Trimming cost V 3 bases and J 5 bases; bases outside gene matches: 5. Germline V gene lookup returns CDR1 SGHVS and CDR2 FQNEAQ. The CDR3 DNA reads TGTGCCAGCAGCTTTGGGCTAGCGGGGCACAATGAGCAGTTCTTC. As protein: CASSFGLAGHNEQFF.

This clonotype is labeled medium-sized (0.01 to 0.1%). V and J are TRBV10-3 and TRBJ2-3; the D gene is possibly TRBD2 (5 bases). CDR1 is ENHRY, CDR2 SYGVKD, per germline. V lost 3 bases, J lost 6 bases, and 13 bases lay in between. The CDR3 has 14 residues. The CDR3 spells CAISDGVATDTQYF. The CDR3 DNA is TGTGCCATCAGTGACGGGGTAGCGACCGATACGCAGTATTTT.

In its sample, this clonotype was seen many times. This chain connects TRBV10-3 to TRBJ2-5, with D possibly being TRBD1 (5 bases). V dropped 2 bases and J dropped 4 bases, with 14 bases sitting between them. The CDR3 length is 15 residues. Germline values: CDR1 ENHRY, CDR2 SYGVKD. The CDR3 here is CAISERSNQGETQYF. CDR3 nucleotide sequence: TGTGCCATCAGTGAGAGAAGTAATCAGGGAGAGACCCAGTACTTC.

This clonotype came up many times. This sequence joins TRBV7-2 and TRBJ2-2, with D perhaps matching TRBD2 (5 bases). V dropped 2 bases and J dropped 4 bases, with 11 bases sitting between them. This CDR3 contains 15 residues. The germline gives CDR1 SGHTA, CDR2 FQGNSA. The CDR3 coding sequence is TGTGCCAGCAGCTTAATGGACTTTCCCACCGGGGAGCTGTTTTTT. Translating gives CASSLMDFPTGELFF.

This clonotype turned up a few times. The V and J genes are TRBV4-1 and TRBJ2-1; D may be TRBD2 (5 bases). The CDR3 has 13 amino acids. The V gene lost 5 bases and the J gene lost 8 bases, with 13 bases spanning the gap. In germline, CDR1 is MGHRA, CDR2 YSYEKL. The CDR3 nucleotides read TGCGCCAGCAGCTGGAGGAGGCCGGATGAGCAGTTCTTC. It is translated as CASSWRRPDEQFF.

This clonotype was seen a few times. The chain is built from TRBV5-8 and TRBJ2-1, with 7 bases aligning to TRBD1. Germline assignment: CDR1 SGHTS and CDR2 YDEGEE. This CDR3 is 17 amino acids long. The J segment lost 4 bases and the V segment lost 1 base, leaving 11 bases of the junction unmatched. The CDR3 DNA reads as TGTGCCAGCAGCTTGAACAGGGGCCGGGATTTATACAATGAGCAGTTCTTC. It codes for CASSLNRGRDLYNEQFF.

This clonotype showed up many times. V gene TRBV29-1 combines with J gene TRBJ2-7; possibly TRBD1 for D (6 bases). The CDR3 has 14 amino acids. V lost 6 bases and J lost 7, with 22 bases in between. Germline assignment: CDR1 SQVTM and CDR2 ANQGSEA. The CDR3 sequence is CSVTAQALGGEQYF. For the CDR3, the DNA is TGCAGCGTAACCGCCCAGGCTTTAGGGGGAGAGCAGTACTTC.

This clonotype rates as medium-sized. The chain couples TRBV12-3 or TRBV12-4 to TRBJ1-2; D gene unclear. The CDR3 spans 12 residues. V gave up 1 base and J gave up 8 bases, with 8 bases separating them. The CDR3 spells CASSLGVGGYTF. CDR3 DNA: TGTGCCAGCAGTTTAGGAGTTGGGGGCTACACCTTC.

This clonotype was counted between two and nine times. V gene TRBV19 combines with J gene TRBJ2-2; D may be TRBD2 (5 bases). Per germline, CDR1 LNHDA and CDR2 SQIVND (reference sequence). Trimming took off 9 bases at V and 0 bases at J, with 8 bases between the two ends. The CDR3 has 13 residues. This chain's CDR3 is CASLGANTGELFF. The CDR3 coding sequence is TGTGCCAGCCTCGGGGCGAACACCGGGGAGCTGTTTTTT.

This clonotype was seen many times. The rearrangement joins TRBV18 to TRBJ1-3, with D uncertain. V was pared by 0 bases and J by 1 base, with 10 bases between. The CDR3 runs 16 residues. Germline V gene lookup returns CDR1 KGHSH and CDR2 LQKENI. DNA for the CDR3: TGTGCCAGCTCACCACCTCCGGGTCCATCTGGAAACACCATATATTTT. Protein: CASSPPPGPSGNTIYF. The full variable domain, completed using reference TRBV18 and TRBJ1-3, is NAGVMQNPRHLVRRRGQEARLRCSPMKGHSHVYWYRQLPEEGLKFMVYLQKENIIDESGMPKERFSAEFPKEGPSILRIQQVVRGDSAAYFCASSPPPGPSGNTIYFGEGSWLTVV.

In its sample, this clonotype was seen many times. This chain connects TRBV11-2 to TRBJ2-1; 13 nucleotides agree with TRBD2. CDR3 length: 16 residues. The trim removed 5 bases at V and 9 bases at J, leaving 10 bases unmatched. Germline CDR1 is SGHAT and CDR2 is FQNNGV. The CDR3: CASSRSTSGRLSEQFF. CDR3 DNA sequence: TGTGCCAGCAGCCGCTCGACTAGCGGGAGGCTAAGTGAGCAGTTCTTC.

This clonotype has a count of ten or more. This sequence joins TRBV20-1 and TRBJ2-4; 7 nucleotides match TRBD2. V was clipped by 7 bases and J by 1 base; unmatched bases: 7. The CDR3 sequence is 14 residues long. In germline, CDR1 is DFQATT, CDR2 SNEGSKA (reference sequence). The CDR3 spells CSVYSGIAKNIQYF. CDR3 in DNA: TGCAGTGTTTACAGCGGGATTGCCAAAAACATTCAGTACTTC.